This T cell receptor (beta chain) appears in the sequencing data of a study of blood T cell repertoires in COVID-19. Study summary: Samples of COVID-19 (acute and convalescent) were obtained from the United States, Italy and Spain. From T cells, B-cell-depleted T cells, or PBMCs came the material, which was cDNA or gDNA.

Per the original methods: The assay estimated nucleated cells by amplifying reference gene primers. The table came from immunoSEQ multiplex PCR; TCRdb's copy has only in-frame clones and leaves some out. V, J and clone size were drawn from that table, and D and trimming were deduced from the DNA. The sample has fewer than 350,000 clones; 88% are singletons. Exposed enrollees encountered a COVID-19 case at some point within 2 weeks before study entry. This CDR3 is 16 amino acids long. The germline V gene has CDR1 KGHSH and CDR2 LQKENI. Trimming removed 1 base from V and 3 bases from J; junction bases left unmatched: 9.

The sequenced material came from PBMCs or T cells enriched from blood (not recorded which). This clonotype was obtained from a young woman who had been exposed to COVID-19. The chain uses TRBV18 and TRBJ2-7, with 7 bases aligning to TRBD1. The CDR3 sequence: CASSPLAGGSLYEQYF. As DNA, the CDR3 is TGTGCCAGCTCACCACTGGCAGGGGGAAGCCTCTACGAGCAGTACTTC.